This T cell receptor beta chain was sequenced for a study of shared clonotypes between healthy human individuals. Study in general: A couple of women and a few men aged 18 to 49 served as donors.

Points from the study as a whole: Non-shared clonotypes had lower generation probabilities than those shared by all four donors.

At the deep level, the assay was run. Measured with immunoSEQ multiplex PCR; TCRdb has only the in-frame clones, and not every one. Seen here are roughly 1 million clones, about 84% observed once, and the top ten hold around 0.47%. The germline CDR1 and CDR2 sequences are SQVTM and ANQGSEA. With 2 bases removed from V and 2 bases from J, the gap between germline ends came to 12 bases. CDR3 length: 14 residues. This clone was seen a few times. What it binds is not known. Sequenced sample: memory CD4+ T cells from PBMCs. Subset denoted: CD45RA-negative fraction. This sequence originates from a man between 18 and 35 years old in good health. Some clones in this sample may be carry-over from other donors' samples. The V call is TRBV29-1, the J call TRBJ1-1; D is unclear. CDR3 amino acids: CSVERKLANTEAFF. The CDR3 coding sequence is TGCAGCGTTGAAAGAAAGCTGGCTAACACTGAAGCTTTCTTT.